This T cell receptor (beta chain) was identified during a study of post-analysis software for immune sequencing data. Study-wide background: Patients with relapsing-remitting, secondary progressive and progressive-relapsing multiple sclerosis courses were all represented.

Unique molecular identifiers were present in the TCR beta cDNA libraries. cDNA molecules numbering around 500,000 came from roughly 1 to 10 million T cells. From the PCR reads, TCRdb called clonotypes with MiXCR, one entry per CDR3 protein. The profile covers some 450,000 distinct CDR3 sequences, with approximately 45% appearing a single time and over 10% taken by the ten largest. The CDR3 consists of 14 residues. CDR1 and CDR2 (germline): ENHRY, SYGVKD. Study-level results: Five or six TRBV segments, TRBV5-6, TRBV5-1 and TRBV20-1 among them, were found more frequent in patients than controls. Batch-mates among the samples co-clustered strongly by F measure. Patients with multiple sclerosis recorded significantly lower normalized Chao1 diversity than controls, the study found.

This clonotype was detected once. Its antigen is unknown. One end of the junction fails to match germline, which may point to a read error. The rearrangement uses TRBV10-3 and TRBJ2-1; 9 bases are a match to TRBD1. The source is a girl between 10 and 17 years old with multiple sclerosis. The source material was blood. CDR3 loop: CAVSRQGGYNEQFF. Here the CDR3 DNA reads TGTGCCGTCAGCCGACAGGGGGGGTACAATGAGCAGTTCTTC.